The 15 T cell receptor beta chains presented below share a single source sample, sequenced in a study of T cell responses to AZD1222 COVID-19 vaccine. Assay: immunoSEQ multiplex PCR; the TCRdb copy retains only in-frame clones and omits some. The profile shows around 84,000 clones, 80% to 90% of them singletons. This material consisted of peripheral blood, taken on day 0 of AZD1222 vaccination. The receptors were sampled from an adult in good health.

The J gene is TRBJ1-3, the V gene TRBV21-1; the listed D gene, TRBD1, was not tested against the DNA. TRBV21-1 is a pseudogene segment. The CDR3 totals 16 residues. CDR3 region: CASSPKPRGPGNTIYF. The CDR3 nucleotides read TGTGCCAGCAGCCCTAAACCCAGGGGCCCTGGAAACACCATATATTTT.

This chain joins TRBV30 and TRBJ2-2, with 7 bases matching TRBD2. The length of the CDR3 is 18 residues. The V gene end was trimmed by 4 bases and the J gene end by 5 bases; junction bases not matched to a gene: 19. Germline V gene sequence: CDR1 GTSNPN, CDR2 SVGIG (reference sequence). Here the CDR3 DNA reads TGTGCCTGGAAGTACGGCGGGAGATATAGAGGGTCAACCGGGGAGCTGTTTTTT. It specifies CAWKYGGRYRGSTGELFF. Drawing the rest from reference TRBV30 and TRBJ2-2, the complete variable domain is SQTIHQWPATLVQPVGSPLSLECTVEGTSNPNLYWYRQAAGRGLQLLFYSVGIGQISSEVPQNLSASRPQDRQFILSSKKLLLSDSGFYLCAWKYGGRYRGSTGELFFGEGSRLTVL.

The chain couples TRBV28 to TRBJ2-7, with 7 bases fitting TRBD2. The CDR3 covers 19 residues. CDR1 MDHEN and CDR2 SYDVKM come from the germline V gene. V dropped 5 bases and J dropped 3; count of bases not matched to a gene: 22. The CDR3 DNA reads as TGTGCCAGCAGTCTATCCCACCCTGGGCTTTCTAGCGGATACTACGAGCAGTACTTC. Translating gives CASSLSHPGLSSGYYEQYF.

The CDR3 nucleotides are TGCGCCAGCAGCTTGGAGGGGGAATCCGGGGAGCTGTTTTTT. This gives the protein CASSLEGESGELFF. The genes are TRBV5-1 and TRBJ2-2; TRBD1 might be the D (6 bases). Trimming took 0 bases from V and 6 from J, leaving 9 bases between them. The CDR3 loop spans 14 amino acids. Germline CDR1 is SGHRS and CDR2 is YFSETQ.

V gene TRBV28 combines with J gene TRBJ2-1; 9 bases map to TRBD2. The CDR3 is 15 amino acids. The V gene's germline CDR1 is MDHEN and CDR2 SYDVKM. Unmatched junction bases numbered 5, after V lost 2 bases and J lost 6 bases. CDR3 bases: TGTGCCAGCAGTTTAAGAAATAGCGGGAGCAATGAGCAGTTCTTC. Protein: CASSLRNSGSNEQFF.

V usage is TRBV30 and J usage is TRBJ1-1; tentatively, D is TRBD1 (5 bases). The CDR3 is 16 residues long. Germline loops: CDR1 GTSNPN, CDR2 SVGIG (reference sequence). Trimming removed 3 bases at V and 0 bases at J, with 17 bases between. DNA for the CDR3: TGTGCCTGGAGCCCCCCGTGGGGGGGAATGAACACTGAAGCTTTCTTT. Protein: CAWSPPWGGMNTEAFF.

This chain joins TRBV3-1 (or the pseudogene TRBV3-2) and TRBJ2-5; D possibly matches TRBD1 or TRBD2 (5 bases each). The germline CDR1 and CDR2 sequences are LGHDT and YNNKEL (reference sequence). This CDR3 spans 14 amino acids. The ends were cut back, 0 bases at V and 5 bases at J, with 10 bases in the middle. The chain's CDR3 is CASSQDRGAETQYF. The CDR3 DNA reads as TGTGCCAGCAGCCAAGATCGGGGCGCGGAGACCCAGTACTTC.

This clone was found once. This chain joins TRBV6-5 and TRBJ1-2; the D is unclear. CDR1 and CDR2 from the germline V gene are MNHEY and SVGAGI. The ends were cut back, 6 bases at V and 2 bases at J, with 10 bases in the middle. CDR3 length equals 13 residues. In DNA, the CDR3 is TGTGCCAGCAGAGGTTCATTAAACTATGGCTACACCTTC. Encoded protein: CASRGSLNYGYTF.

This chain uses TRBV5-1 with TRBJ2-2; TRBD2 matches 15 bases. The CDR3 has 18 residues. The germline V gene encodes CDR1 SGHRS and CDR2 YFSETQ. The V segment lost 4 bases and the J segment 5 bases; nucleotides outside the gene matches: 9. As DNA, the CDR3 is TGCGCCAGCAGCCCCGGACTAGCGGGAGGGCGATATACCGGGGAGCTGTTTTTT. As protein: CASSPGLAGGRYTGELFF.

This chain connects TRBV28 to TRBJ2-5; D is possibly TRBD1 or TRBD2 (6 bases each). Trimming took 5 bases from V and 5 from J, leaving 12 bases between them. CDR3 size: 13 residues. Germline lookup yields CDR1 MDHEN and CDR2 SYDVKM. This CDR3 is CASSLGGMETQYF. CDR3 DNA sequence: TGTGCCAGCAGTCTGGGGGGCATGGAGACCCAGTACTTC.

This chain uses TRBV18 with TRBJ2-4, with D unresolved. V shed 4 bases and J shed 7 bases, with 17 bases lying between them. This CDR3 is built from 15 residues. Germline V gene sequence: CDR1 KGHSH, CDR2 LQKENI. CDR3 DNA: TGTGCCAGCTCACAACCCTCCTCGGTTCGGAACATTCAGTACTTC. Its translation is CASSQPSSVRNIQYF.

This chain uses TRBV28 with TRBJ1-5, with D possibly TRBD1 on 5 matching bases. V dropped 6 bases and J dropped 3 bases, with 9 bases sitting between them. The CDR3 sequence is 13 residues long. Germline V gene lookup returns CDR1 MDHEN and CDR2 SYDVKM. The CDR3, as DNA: TGTGCCAGCAGGGGGGAGGTCAATCAGCCCCAGCATTTT. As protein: CASRGEVNQPQHF.

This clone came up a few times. CDR3 coding DNA: TGTGCCAGCAGCCATTTTCAGGACCCGTTGGGCTATGGCTACACCTTC. It codes for CASSHFQDPLGYGYTF. The gene calls are TRBV4-2 and TRBJ1-2, with D uncertain. Deletions cut 3 bases from V and 4 bases from J, with 18 bases between. The CDR3 consists of 16 residues. Per germline, CDR1 LGHNA and CDR2 YNFKEQ.

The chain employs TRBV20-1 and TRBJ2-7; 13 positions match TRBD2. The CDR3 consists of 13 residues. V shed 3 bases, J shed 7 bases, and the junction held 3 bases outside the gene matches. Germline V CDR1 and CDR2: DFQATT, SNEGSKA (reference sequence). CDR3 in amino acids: CSASWTSGSEQYF. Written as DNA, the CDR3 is TGCAGTGCTAGTTGGACTAGCGGGAGTGAGCAGTACTTC.

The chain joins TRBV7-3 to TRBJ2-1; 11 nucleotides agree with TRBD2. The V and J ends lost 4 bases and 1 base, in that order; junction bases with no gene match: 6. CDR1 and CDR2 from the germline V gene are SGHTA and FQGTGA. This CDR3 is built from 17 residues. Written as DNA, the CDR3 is TGTGCCAGCAGCTCACCGGGACTAGCGGAATCCTACAATGAGCAGTTCTTC. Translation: CASSSPGLAESYNEQFF.